Included here is one T cell receptor beta chain sequence, with context. Other DNA sequences in the sample encode the same CDR3. The sample is drawn from a study of blood T cell repertoires in COVID-19. Trimming took off 3 bases at V and 0 bases at J, with 6 bases between the two ends. Germline loops: CDR1 MNHEY, CDR2 SMNVEV (reference sequence). The CDR3 loop spans 13 amino acids. Sequencing was performed with immunoSEQ multiplex PCR; in TCRdb, only in-frame clones are kept and a portion is missing. Among hundreds of thousands of clones listed, 89% were seen once. The receptor was derived from a woman aged 40 to 50 who had recovered from COVID-19. Sequencing was carried out using PBMCs or T cells enriched from blood (not recorded which). This chain joins TRBV27 and TRBJ2-7; D possibly corresponds to TRBD1 (5 bases). CDR3 in amino acids: CASSFTGSYEQYF. DNA of the CDR3: TGTGCCAGCAGTTTTACAGGCTCCTACGAGCAGTACTTC.